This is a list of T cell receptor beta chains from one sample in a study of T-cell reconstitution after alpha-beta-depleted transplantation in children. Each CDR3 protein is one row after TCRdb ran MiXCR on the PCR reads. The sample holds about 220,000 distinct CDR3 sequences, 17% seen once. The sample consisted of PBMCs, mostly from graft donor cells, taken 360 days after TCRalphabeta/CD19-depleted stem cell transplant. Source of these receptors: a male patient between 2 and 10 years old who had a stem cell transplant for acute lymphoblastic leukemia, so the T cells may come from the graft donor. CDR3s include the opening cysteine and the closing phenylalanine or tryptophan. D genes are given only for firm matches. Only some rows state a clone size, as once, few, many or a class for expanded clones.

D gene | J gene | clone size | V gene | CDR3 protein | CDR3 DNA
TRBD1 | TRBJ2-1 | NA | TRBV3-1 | CASSQDLRGTGKHNEQFF | TGTGCCAGCAGCCAAGATTTGCGCGGGACAGGGAAACACAATGAGCAGTTCTTC
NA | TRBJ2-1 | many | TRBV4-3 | CASSQDARVEQFF | TGCGCCAGCAGCCAAGATGCCCGGGTTGAGCAGTTCTTC
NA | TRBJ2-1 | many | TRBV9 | CASSVQTTAVNNEQFF | TGTGCCAGCAGCGTACAGACGACGGCCGTGAACAATGAGCAGTTCTTC
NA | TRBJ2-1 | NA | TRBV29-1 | CSVKGLDEQFF | TGCAGCGTGAAGGGGTTGGATGAGCAGTTCTTC
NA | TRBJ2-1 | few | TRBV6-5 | CASSYLGSGEQFF | TGTGCCAGCAGCTACCTAGGGTCGGGTGAGCAGTTCTTC
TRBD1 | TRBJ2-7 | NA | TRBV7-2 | CASSSPGQGDYEQYF | TGTGCCAGCAGCAGCCCGGGACAGGGGGACTACGAGCAGTACTTC
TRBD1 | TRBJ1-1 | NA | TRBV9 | CASSGLEQGVSEAFF | TGTGCCAGCAGCGGGTTAGAACAGGGGGTCTCCGAAGCTTTCTTT
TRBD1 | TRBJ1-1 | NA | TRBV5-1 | CASSTQRQGTEAFF | TGCGCCAGCAGCACTCAAAGACAGGGCACTGAAGCTTTCTTT
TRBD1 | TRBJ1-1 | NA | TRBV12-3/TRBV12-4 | CASSLTGGKREAFF | TGTGCCAGCAGTTTGACAGGGGGAAAACGTGAAGCTTTCTTT
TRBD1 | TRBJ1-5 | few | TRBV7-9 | CASSKTGTGDQPQHF | TGTGCCAGCAGCAAAACCGGGACAGGGGATCAGCCCCAGCATTTT
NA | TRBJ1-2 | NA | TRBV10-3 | CAIAPSGDYGYTF | TGTGCCATCGCCCCGTCAGGAGACTATGGCTACACCTTC
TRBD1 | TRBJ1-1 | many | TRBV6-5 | CASSYSTGDTEAFF | TGTGCCAGCAGTTATTCGACAGGGGACACTGAAGCTTTCTTT
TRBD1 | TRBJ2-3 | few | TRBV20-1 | CSAKIGQGTDTQYF | TGCAGTGCTAAAATCGGACAGGGGACAGATACGCAGTATTTT
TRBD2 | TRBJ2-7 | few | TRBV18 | CASSPPIATSGDYEQYF | TGTGCCAGCTCACCACCGATAGCGACTAGCGGGGATTACGAGCAGTACTTC
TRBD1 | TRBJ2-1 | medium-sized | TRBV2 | CASSEGRVQGARYNEQFF | TGTGCCAGCAGTGAGGGGAGAGTACAGGGGGCGAGGTACAATGAGCAGTTCTTC
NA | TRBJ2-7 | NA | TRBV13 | CASSLMSYEQYF | TGTGCCAGCAGCTTGATGTCCTACGAGCAGTACTTC
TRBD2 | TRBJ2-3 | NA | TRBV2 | CASRLAGVTDTQYF | TGTGCCAGCAGGCTAGCGGGGGTCACAGATACGCAGTATTTT
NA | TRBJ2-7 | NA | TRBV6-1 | CASSEVGRYEQYF | TGTGCCAGCAGTGAAGTCGGCAGATACGAGCAGTACTTC
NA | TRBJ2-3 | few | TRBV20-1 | CSATGPQGTDTQYF | TGCAGTGCTACCGGGCCTCAGGGGACAGATACGCAGTATTTT
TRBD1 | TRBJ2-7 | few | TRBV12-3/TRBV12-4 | CASTLTGESYEQYF | TGTGCCAGCACCTTGACAGGGGAATCGTACGAGCAGTACTTC
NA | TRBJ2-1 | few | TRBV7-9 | CASSFPPGEAQFF | TGTGCCAGCAGCTTCCCCCCAGGGGAGGCGCAGTTCTTC
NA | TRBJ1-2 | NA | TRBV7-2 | CASSFLPQKTNYGYTF | TGTGCCAGCAGCTTTCTGCCCCAAAAGACTAACTATGGCTACACCTTC
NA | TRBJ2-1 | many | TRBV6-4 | CASSDGAGGWNEQFF | TGTGCCAGCAGTGACGGCGCAGGGGGGTGGAATGAGCAGTTCTTC